One T cell receptor (beta chain) is described in this entry. As yet, its antigen is unknown. A read error may account for a junction end that differs from germline. The sample is drawn from a study of vaccination and CD4 T cells after COVID-19. CDR1 and CDR2 (germline): SGHAT, FQNNGV. The CDR3 is made up of 10 amino acids. As to treatment: roughly nine-day PBMC culture with coronavirus spike peptide pools or control peptides (ViraFEST assay). ViraFEST expanded antigen-specific T cells with peptide pools, then sequenced TCRs. The Oncomine TCR Beta short-read assay was what sequenced the DNA obtained from cultured CD4+ T cells. TCRdb redid the calling of the PCR reads with MiXCR, one entry per CDR3 protein. Counted here are 9,000 to 15,000 distinct CDR3 sequences, about 79% occurring once; the ten biggest clones make up 20% to 30%.

V usage is TRBV11-2 and J usage is TRBJ1-1; D uncertain. Sequences were obtained from CD4+ T cells from blood, cultured in vitro. This receptor was obtained from a human donor who had recovered from COVID-19. CDR3 coding DNA: TGTGCCAGCAGCATGACTGACATCCTCTTT. Translated, it gives CASSMTDILF.